This TCR beta chain was recorded in a study of blood T cell repertoires in COVID-19. Overall study: PBMCs, B-cell-depleted T cells, or T cells were the source of the cDNA or gDNA that made up the material.

Clones were read by immunoSEQ multiplex PCR, and TCRdb kept only the in-frame ones, dropping some. The sample yields nearly 200,000 clones, about 80% seen once. J gave up 12 bases and V 6 bases, and 10 bases lay outside the gene matches. The germline gives CDR1 SNHLY, CDR2 FYNNEI. The CDR3 has 13 residues. Sequenced: PBMCs or T cells enriched from blood (not recorded which). The sequence was obtained from a middle-aged man who had recovered from COVID-19. This rearrangement joins TRBV2 to TRBJ1-2; 10 bases are shared with TRBD1. CDR3 region: CASRASDRGQDTF. The CDR3 nucleotides are TGTGCCAGCAGGGCCAGCGACAGGGGGCAGGACACCTTC.